Listed below are T cell receptor beta chains from one sample, sequenced in a study of blood T cell repertoires in COVID-19. Sequencing was performed with immunoSEQ multiplex PCR; in TCRdb, only in-frame clones are kept and a portion is missing. The repertoire includes some 150,000 clones, 77% of them detected once, and roughly 8.9% sits in the top ten. Sequencing was performed on peripheral blood. These receptors all come from a woman in her forties or fifties with active or convalescent COVID-19. CDR3s include the opening cysteine and the closing phenylalanine or tryptophan. The order of the fields is CDR3 DNA, CDR3 protein, D gene, J gene, V gene, clone size. The D gene is left open where the match is weak. A row's size may be missing; if present it is once, few, many or a size class.

cdr3_nt: TGTGCCAGCAGTGGGAGTATCAAGAGAGGGCTGTCGAATGAAAAACTGTTTTTT
cdr3_aa: CASSGSIKRGLSNEKLFF
d_call: -
j_call: TRBJ1-4
v_call: TRBV2
clone_size: -

cdr3_nt: TGTGCCAGCAGCTTAGGGGGACTAGCGGGAGTCGAGGAGCTGTTTTTT
cdr3_aa: CASSLGGLAGVEELFF
d_call: TRBD2
j_call: TRBJ2-2
v_call: TRBV7-9
clone_size: -

cdr3_nt: TGTGCCAGCAGTGCACCAGGGCCAGAGACAGATACGCAGTATTTT
cdr3_aa: CASSAPGPETDTQYF
d_call: -
j_call: TRBJ2-3
v_call: TRBV2
clone_size: -

cdr3_nt: TGCGCCAGCAGCATGGAGCCAGGAGGGTATCAGCCCCAGCATTTT
cdr3_aa: CASSMEPGGYQPQHF
d_call: -
j_call: TRBJ1-5
v_call: TRBV5-1
clone_size: -

cdr3_nt: TGTGCCAGTAGTTCAGAAAAAAACATTCAGTACTTC
cdr3_aa: CASSSEKNIQYF
d_call: -
j_call: TRBJ2-4
v_call: TRBV19
clone_size: -

cdr3_nt: TGTGCCAGCAGCGATAACAACGGCCCCTGGGGCGGAAACACCATATATTTT
cdr3_aa: CASSDNNGPWGGNTIYF
d_call: -
j_call: TRBJ1-3
v_call: TRBV5-6
clone_size: -

cdr3_nt: TGTGCCAGCAGCTCCCAGGGGCACGAGCAGTACTTC
cdr3_aa: CASSSQGHEQYF
d_call: -
j_call: TRBJ2-7
v_call: TRBV11-2
clone_size: -

cdr3_nt: TGTGCCAGCAGCCCTCAGGCGGGGCTCTCTGGAAACACCATATATTTT
cdr3_aa: CASSPQAGLSGNTIYF
d_call: -
j_call: TRBJ1-3
v_call: TRBV7-9
clone_size: -

cdr3_nt: TGTGCCAGCTCAGAGGACAGCCCTTCTGAGCAGTACTTC
cdr3_aa: CASSEDSPSEQYF
d_call: -
j_call: TRBJ2-7
v_call: TRBV18
clone_size: -

cdr3_nt: TGTGCCAGCAGCTTGTACGGGGGTAATCAGCCCCAGCATTTT
cdr3_aa: CASSLYGGNQPQHF
d_call: -
j_call: TRBJ1-5
v_call: TRBV5-4
clone_size: -

cdr3_nt: TGTGCCAGCAGTATAAGGGGTAATGGAAACACCATATATTTT
cdr3_aa: CASSIRGNGNTIYF
d_call: -
j_call: TRBJ1-3
v_call: TRBV6-5
clone_size: -

cdr3_nt: TGTGCCAGCAGTTTATATCAGGGAGGCTACACCTTC
cdr3_aa: CASSLYQGGYTF
d_call: -
j_call: TRBJ1-2
v_call: TRBV28
clone_size: -

cdr3_nt: TGTGCCAGCAGCTTAGCGCAGGGGCCTTACGAGCAGTACTTC
cdr3_aa: CASSLAQGPYEQYF
d_call: -
j_call: TRBJ2-7
v_call: TRBV7-2
clone_size: -

cdr3_nt: TGTGCCTGGAGCCCCAGGGTTGAAAAACTGTTTTTT
cdr3_aa: CAWSPRVEKLFF
d_call: -
j_call: TRBJ1-4
v_call: TRBV30
clone_size: once

cdr3_nt: TGTGCCAGTAATGGAGGGGTCGGTGACGGGGAGCTGTTTTTT
cdr3_aa: CASNGGVGDGELFF
d_call: -
j_call: TRBJ2-2
v_call: TRBV19
clone_size: -

cdr3_nt: TGTGCCAGTAGACGGACAGGGGGCGGCTACACCTTC
cdr3_aa: CASRRTGGGYTF
d_call: TRBD1
j_call: TRBJ1-2
v_call: TRBV19
clone_size: -

cdr3_nt: TGTGCCTGGAGTAGTAGGGGGACAGGCGGAAACACCATATATTTT
cdr3_aa: CAWSSRGTGGNTIYF
d_call: TRBD1
j_call: TRBJ1-3
v_call: TRBV30
clone_size: -

cdr3_nt: TGTGCCAGCAGCCCCGGACAGGCGGCGGGCCCAGGGGAGCTGTTTTTT
cdr3_aa: CASSPGQAAGPGELFF
d_call: TRBD1
j_call: TRBJ2-2
v_call: TRBV2
clone_size: -

cdr3_nt: TGTGCCAGCAGCAAAGACAGGGCCGGAACTAATGAAAAACTGTTTTTT
cdr3_aa: CASSKDRAGTNEKLFF
d_call: TRBD1
j_call: TRBJ1-4
v_call: TRBV7-9
clone_size: -

cdr3_nt: TGTGCTAGCAGCTTCTCGGGGGGTACGACCGGGGAGCTGTTTTTT
cdr3_aa: CASSFSGGTTGELFF
d_call: TRBD2
j_call: TRBJ2-2
v_call: TRBV7-7
clone_size: few

cdr3_nt: TGTGCCAGCAGCGCAGATAATCAGCCCCAGCATTTT
cdr3_aa: CASSADNQPQHF
d_call: -
j_call: TRBJ1-5
v_call: TRBV7-2
clone_size: -

cdr3_nt: TGTGCCAGCAGTCCGGTAGCGGGAGCGATCGGGGAGCTGTTTTTT
cdr3_aa: CASSPVAGAIGELFF
d_call: TRBD2
j_call: TRBJ2-2
v_call: TRBV27
clone_size: few

cdr3_nt: TGCGCCAGCAGTGAGTCTGGAGTCGGGGAGCTGTTTTTT
cdr3_aa: CASSESGVGELFF
d_call: -
j_call: TRBJ2-2
v_call: TRBV10-2
clone_size: -

cdr3_nt: TGTGCCAGTTGTTGGGCCGGGACTAGCGGGACCTACAATGAGCAGTTCTTC
cdr3_aa: CASCWAGTSGTYNEQFF
d_call: TRBD2
j_call: TRBJ2-1
v_call: TRBV27
clone_size: -

cdr3_nt: TGCAGCGCAGCACCGACCGGGACAGGGCCCTACGAGCAGTACTTC
cdr3_aa: CSAAPTGTGPYEQYF
d_call: TRBD1
j_call: TRBJ2-7
v_call: TRBV29-1
clone_size: -

cdr3_nt: TGTGCCAGTAGTAATCAAAGGACTAGCGGATACGAGCAGTACTTC
cdr3_aa: CASSNQRTSGYEQYF
d_call: TRBD2
j_call: TRBJ2-7
v_call: TRBV19
clone_size: -

cdr3_nt: TGTGCCAGCTCGCCTTCGACTCAGGGGACCGGGGCCAACGTCCTGACTTTC
cdr3_aa: CASSPSTQGTGANVLTF
d_call: -
j_call: TRBJ2-6
v_call: TRBV18
clone_size: once

cdr3_nt: TGTGCCAGCAGATCTAGCGGGGGATACAATGAGCAGTTCTTC
cdr3_aa: CASRSSGGYNEQFF
d_call: TRBD2
j_call: TRBJ2-1
v_call: TRBV28
clone_size: -

cdr3_nt: TGTGCCAGCAGCTACGGACAGGGTTGGGAGCAGTACTTC
cdr3_aa: CASSYGQGWEQYF
d_call: TRBD1
j_call: TRBJ2-7
v_call: TRBV11-2
clone_size: -

cdr3_nt: TGTGCCAGCAGTCCACGACAGGGGTCAGATACGCAGTATTTT
cdr3_aa: CASSPRQGSDTQYF
d_call: TRBD1
j_call: TRBJ2-3
v_call: TRBV6-2/TRBV6-3
clone_size: -

cdr3_nt: TGTGCCAGCAGTTCCCAGGGTGAATATGGCTACACCTTC
cdr3_aa: CASSSQGEYGYTF
d_call: -
j_call: TRBJ1-2
v_call: TRBV6-2/TRBV6-3
clone_size: -

cdr3_nt: TGTGCCAGCAGTTCCGACAGGGGAAGGACCGAAGCTTTCTTT
cdr3_aa: CASSSDRGRTEAFF
d_call: TRBD1
j_call: TRBJ1-1
v_call: TRBV6-5
clone_size: -

cdr3_nt: TGTGCCAGCAGTGAAGCTATGAACACTGAAGCTTTCTTT
cdr3_aa: CASSEAMNTEAFF
d_call: -
j_call: TRBJ1-1
v_call: TRBV6-1
clone_size: -

cdr3_nt: TGTGCCAGCATCTCTTCCAACGCAGATGGTGGCTACACCTTC
cdr3_aa: CASISSNADGGYTF
d_call: -
j_call: TRBJ1-2
v_call: TRBV6-5
clone_size: -

cdr3_nt: TGTGCCAGCAGCCAAGCTGTAGGGACTACCCGAGAGACCCAGTACTTC
cdr3_aa: CASSQAVGTTRETQYF
d_call: TRBD2
j_call: TRBJ2-5
v_call: TRBV4-2
clone_size: -

cdr3_nt: TGTGCCAGCAGTGCTGCGGGGGAGGGGGATCAGCCCCAGCATTTT
cdr3_aa: CASSAAGEGDQPQHF
d_call: -
j_call: TRBJ1-5
v_call: TRBV6-2/TRBV6-3
clone_size: -

cdr3_nt: TGTGCCAGCAGTTACTCGGAGGAGGGGCCTAGAGGCTACACCTTC
cdr3_aa: CASSYSEEGPRGYTF
d_call: -
j_call: TRBJ1-2
v_call: TRBV6-5
clone_size: -

cdr3_nt: TGCGCCAGCAGCTTGGTGCTAGCTGGTAGCTCCTACAATGAGCAGTTCTTC
cdr3_aa: CASSLVLAGSSYNEQFF
d_call: -
j_call: TRBJ2-1
v_call: TRBV5-1
clone_size: -